These 3 T cell receptor beta chains share one sample of origin, sequenced in a study of T-cell memory formation after mild COVID-19. TCRdb analysed the 5' RACE reads with MiXCR anew, one entry per CDR3 protein. The repertoire has roughly 410,000 distinct CDR3 sequences, less than 25% of them found once; the top ten carry around 8.1%. Input material: PBMCs or a T cell subset sorted from them (not recorded which). Receptor source: an adult woman who had mild COVID-19 (a few samples of this study predate the infection). Cell type and time point are not known.

This clonotype occurred a few times. J is TRBJ1-2 and V is TRBV4-1, with D possibly matching TRBD1 (5 bases). The ends were cut back, 4 bases at V and 4 bases at J, with 16 bases in the middle. This CDR3 region has 15 residues. The germline gives CDR1 MGHRA, CDR2 YSYEKL. The CDR3 nucleotides read TGCGCCAGCAGCCCCGCGGACAATACCTTCTATGGCTACACCTTC. This encodes CASSPADNTFYGYTF.

The rearrangement links TRBV10-3 to TRBJ2-6; TRBD1 aligns across 7 bases. Unmatched junction bases numbered 7, after V lost 5 bases and J lost 0 bases. The CDR3 loop spans 17 amino acids. Germline V gene lookup returns CDR1 ENHRY and CDR2 SYGVKD. CDR3 loop: CAISLATGTSGANVLTF. CDR3 in DNA: TGTGCCATCAGTCTGGCGACAGGGACCTCTGGGGCCAACGTCCTGACTTTC.

In its sample, this clonotype was seen a few times. The chain is built from TRBV20-1 and TRBJ1-6; no firm D call. The CDR3 spans 14 residues. V lost 0 bases and J lost 9, with 12 bases in between. Per the germline V gene, CDR1 is DFQATT and CDR2 is SNEGSKA (reference sequence). The CDR3 coding sequence is TGCAGTGCTAGAGATGGAAGCTCGGGTTCACCCCTCCACTTT. Translating it yields CSARDGSSGSPLHF.